The 11 T cell receptor beta chains below come from one sample, sequenced in a study of T cells after yellow fever vaccination. TCRdb reprocessed the 5' RACE reads via MiXCR and lists one record per CDR3 protein. Among 620,000 or so distinct CDR3 sequences listed, roughly an eighth were seen once. The sequencing here drew on PBMCs, taken on the day of the yellow fever booster vaccination. The receptors were sampled from a man in his thirties or forties who received the YFV17D yellow fever vaccine.

The gene calls are TRBV5-1 and TRBJ2-1, with 7 bases fitting TRBD1. J gave up 3 bases and V 0 bases, and 3 bases lay outside the gene matches. This CDR3 region has 15 residues. Germline loops: CDR1 SGHRS, CDR2 YFSETQ. CDR3 sequence: CASSLGGTDYNEQFF. The CDR3 nucleotides are TGCGCCAGCAGCTTGGGGGGGACAGACTACAATGAGCAGTTCTTC. The whole variable domain, filled in from reference TRBV5-1 and TRBJ2-1, reads KAGVTQTPRYLIKTRGQQVTLSCSPISGHRSVSWYQQTPGQGLQFLFEYFSETQRNKGNFPGRFSGRQFSNSRSEMNVSTLELGDSALYLCASSLGGTDYNEQFFGPGTRLTVL.

The chain couples TRBV9 to TRBJ2-2; D possibly corresponds to TRBD1 (6 bases). The V end was cut by 5 bases, the J end by 1 base, with 9 bases between. This CDR3 spans 14 amino acids. CDR1 and CDR2 from the germline V gene are SGDLS and YYNGEE. For the CDR3, the DNA is TGTGCCAGCAGGGACAGACTGAACACCGGGGAGCTGTTTTTT. Translated: CASRDRLNTGELFF.

The V call is TRBV23-1, the J call TRBJ2-3, with D maybe TRBD2 (6 bases). TRBV23-1 is known as an ORF, though its function is uncertain. V gave up 0 bases and J gave up 3 bases, with 16 bases separating them. This CDR3 region has 17 residues. The CDR3 sequence is CASSQSKRRDETDTQYF. The CDR3 nucleotides are TGCGCCAGCAGTCAATCGAAGAGGCGGGACGAGACAGATACGCAGTATTTT.

This clonotype has more than one count but fewer than ten. This sequence joins TRBV29-1 and TRBJ2-1; 10 bases fit TRBD2. Trimming took 5 bases from V and 4 from J; bases not matched to a gene: 11. CDR3 size: 16 residues. Germline V gene sequence: CDR1 SQVTM, CDR2 ANQGSEA. The CDR3: CSVLRLAGDSYNEQFF. As DNA, the CDR3 is TGCAGCGTTCTACGACTAGCGGGCGACTCATACAATGAGCAGTTCTTC.

A few counts support this clonotype. The chain is built from TRBV10-3 and TRBJ2-1; 11 nucleotides line up with TRBD2. J was trimmed by 8 bases and V by 5 bases; bases with no gene match: 17. This CDR3 is 18 amino acids long. Germline V gene data show CDR1 as ENHRY and CDR2 as SYGVKD. The CDR3 DNA follows: TGTGCCATCAGTTCCGGACTAGCGGGCACGGTCGGTCTCGATGAGCAGTTCTTC. This codes for CAISSGLAGTVGLDEQFF.

CDR3 sequence reads: CASSTLSQNGGQPQHF. Written as DNA, the CDR3 is TGTGCCAGTAGTACCCTCAGCCAAAATGGAGGTCAGCCCCAGCATTTT. The chain combines TRBV19 with TRBJ1-5; D remains unclear. CDR3 length equals 16 residues. The V end was cut by 4 bases, the J end by 6 bases, with 19 bases between. Germline lookup yields CDR1 LNHDA and CDR2 SQIVND (reference sequence).

The V and J genes are TRBV24-1 and TRBJ2-1; no reliable D call. Trimming stripped 4 bases from V and 7 bases from J, with 7 bases between. Germline CDR1 KGHDR, CDR2 SFDVKD. The CDR3 runs to 12 residues. For the CDR3, the DNA is TGTGCCACCAGTGACACCTGGAATGAGCAGTTCTTC. Protein product: CATSDTWNEQFF.

This clonotype has only a few counts. The rearrangement uses TRBV11-1 and TRBJ1-1; no clear D. Trimming removed 2 bases at V and 3 bases at J, with 10 bases between. Germline V gives CDR1 SGHAT, CDR2 FQDESV (reference sequence). The length of the CDR3 is 14 residues. The CDR3 spells CASSLNPFDTEAFF. CDR3 bases: TGTGCCAGCAGCTTAAATCCCTTTGACACTGAAGCTTTCTTT.

The rearrangement links TRBV9 to TRBJ2-7, with 8 bases aligning to TRBD1. This CDR3 region has 14 residues. V trimming: 2 bases; J trimming: 7 bases; junction bases outside the gene matches: 8. Germline assignment: CDR1 SGDLS and CDR2 YYNGEE. The CDR3 bases are TGTGCCAGCAGCGTCGGGACAGGACCAAGGGAGCAGTACTTC. Translation: CASSVGTGPREQYF.

This chain uses TRBV12-3 or TRBV12-4 with TRBJ2-3, with D perhaps matching TRBD1 (5 bases). The CDR3 consists of 16 residues. V lost 3 bases and J 0 bases, leaving 13 bases between the germline ends. Written as DNA, the CDR3 is TGTGCCAGCAGTTTCTATCAGGGAACTAGCACAGATACGCAGTATTTT. Its protein is CASSFYQGTSTDTQYF.

This clonotype has a handful of counts. The chain carries TRBV3-1 and TRBJ1-1; D is ambiguous. The V gene's germline CDR1 is LGHDT and CDR2 YNNKEL (reference sequence). CDR3 size: 15 residues. V was shortened by 2 bases and J by 0 bases, with 10 bases between the two germline ends. The CDR3 bases are TGTGCCAGCAGCCAATATACTAAAATGAACACTGAAGCTTTCTTT. Its protein is CASSQYTKMNTEAFF. The complete variable domain, with remaining parts taken from reference TRBV3-1 and TRBJ1-1, reads DTAVSQTPKYLVTQMGNDKSIKCEQNLGHDTMYWYKQDSKKFLKIMFSYNNKELIINETVPNRFSPKSPDKAHLNLHINSLELGDSAVYFCASSQYTKMNTEAFFGQGTRLTVV.